The rows below give T cell receptor beta chains drawn from one sample of a study of blood T cells in healthy people across ages. One entry per CDR3 protein, called by TCRdb with MiXCR from the 5' RACE reads. Of about 1,400,000 distinct CDR3 sequences listed, 59% are singletons. Sample: blood. The receptors originated from a young man in good health. The CDR3 runs from the conserved cysteine through the conserved F or W. The D gene is left open where the match is weak. The size field is filled for only some rows; it gives once, few, many or a size class.

>TRBV29-1|TRBJ2-1|few|.
CSVVAGQTYNEQFF
TGCAGCGTTGTAGCGGGACAGACATACAATGAGCAGTTCTTC
>TRBV4-1|TRBJ2-7|.|.
CASSQGPGLIYEQYF
TGCGCCAGCAGCCAAGGGCCGGGACTTATATACGAGCAGTACTTC
>TRBV28|TRBJ2-5|.|TRBD1
CASGDREETQYF
TGTGCCAGCGGGGACAGAGAAGAGACCCAGTACTTC
>TRBV5-1|TRBJ2-1|.|.
CASSLAPGAANGEQFF
TGCGCCAGCAGCTTGGCCCCGGGGGCGGCTAACGGTGAGCAGTTCTTC
>TRBV20-1|TRBJ2-1|once|.
CSARVGRGRTYNEQFF
TGCAGTGCTAGAGTGGGTAGGGGCCGAACGTACAATGAGCAGTTCTTC
>TRBV5-1|TRBJ1-2|.|.
CASSLGWSLEGYTF
TGCGCCAGCAGCTTGGGGTGGTCACTGGAGGGCTACACCTTC
>TRBV6-2/TRBV6-3|TRBJ2-3|.|.
CASTLASGTDTQYF
TGTGCCAGCACCCTGGCTAGTGGTACAGATACGCAGTATTTT
>TRBV20-1|TRBJ2-7|.|TRBD1
CSARVDDRGPYEQYF
TGCAGTGCTAGAGTTGACGACAGGGGGCCCTACGAGCAGTACTTC
>TRBV25-1|TRBJ2-7|few|TRBD2
CASSATLAEGLYEQYF
TGTGCCAGCAGTGCCACGCTAGCGGAAGGCCTCTACGAGCAGTACTTC
>TRBV4-2|TRBJ2-2|once|.
CASSQIIATVGAGELFF
TGTGCCAGCAGCCAAATTATCGCAACGGTAGGGGCCGGGGAGCTGTTTTTT
>TRBV5-6|TRBJ2-7|.|.
CASSLHSAKGSYEQYF
TGTGCCAGCAGCTTGCATTCCGCGAAAGGCTCCTACGAGCAGTACTTC
>TRBV11-3|TRBJ2-1|.|TRBD2
CASSHAPGLAGNEQFF
TGTGCCAGCAGCCACGCCCCGGGACTAGCGGGAAACGAGCAGTTCTTC
>TRBV25-1|TRBJ1-6|few|.
CASSEGYDSPLHF
TGTGCCAGCAGTGAGGGGTATGATTCACCCCTCCACTTT
>TRBV6-6|TRBJ1-4|.|.
CASSRGFNEKLFF
TGTGCCAGCAGTCGAGGATTTAATGAAAAACTGTTTTTT
>TRBV18|TRBJ2-3|.|.
CASSSDSHGDTQYF
TGTGCCAGCTCATCAGACAGCCACGGGGATACGCAGTATTTT
>TRBV28|TRBJ1-2|.|.
CASSFPVYYGYTF
TGTGCCAGCAGTTTCCCCGTGTACTATGGCTACACCTTC
>TRBV20-1|TRBJ2-7|few|.
CSASSPLLRNRDYEQYF
TGCAGTGCTAGCTCACCTCTCCTCCGGAACAGGGATTACGAGCAGTACTTC
>TRBV7-9|TRBJ2-2|few|.
CASRGTGSPGELFF
TGTGCCAGCAGGGGAACAGGGTCCCCCGGGGAGCTGTTTTTT
>TRBV6-5|TRBJ1-2|.|TRBD1
CASSYEVTGANYGYTF
TGTGCCAGCAGTTACGAAGTGACAGGGGCTAACTATGGCTACACCTTC
>TRBV7-9|TRBJ2-7|once|.
CASRSSSSYEQYF
TGTGCCAGCAGGTCCTCCAGCTCCTACGAGCAGTACTTC
>TRBV21-1|TRBJ1-1|.|.
CASTPWGEGWTEAFF
TGTGCCAGCACCCCATGGGGAGAGGGATGGACTGAAGCTTTCTTT
>TRBV7-9|TRBJ2-7|.|.
CACSFQSNYEQYF
TGTGCCTGCAGCTTTCAGAGTAACTACGAGCAGTACTTC
>TRBV20-1|TRBJ2-7|few|.
CSARDLRRNYEQYF
TGCAGTGCTAGAGATCTGCGCAGAAACTACGAGCAGTACTTC
>TRBV6-5|TRBJ2-6|few|TRBD1
CASTYTGVGGANVLTF
TGTGCCAGCACCTACACAGGGGTGGGGGGGGCCAACGTCCTGACTTTC
>TRBV29-1|TRBJ2-5|few|TRBD1
CSVDDRGAETQYF
TGCAGCGTGGACGACAGGGGTGCGGAGACCCAGTACTTC
>TRBV27|TRBJ2-7|.|TRBD2
CASSLRGGSPSYEQYF
TGTGCCAGCAGTTTGCGGGGGGGTAGCCCCTCCTACGAGCAGTACTTC
>TRBV29-1|TRBJ2-7|many|.
CSVSDSSYEQYF
TGCAGCGTTAGTGATAGCTCCTACGAGCAGTACTTC
>TRBV27|TRBJ2-4|.|TRBD2
CASSPSPAGAQNIQYF
TGTGCCAGCAGTCCCTCCCCAGCGGGAGCCCAAAACATTCAGTACTTC
>TRBV4-2|TRBJ2-1|.|.
CASSQDLIFSFEQFF
TGTGCCAGCAGCCAAGATTTGATCTTCTCCTTTGAGCAGTTCTTC
>TRBV2|TRBJ2-4|.|.
CASSGGTEGRYLTQYF
TGTGCCAGCAGTGGGGGCACAGAGGGGCGGTATCTAACCCAGTACTTC
>TRBV5-1|TRBJ1-1|.|.
CASSARQGSSVFAEAFF
TGCGCCAGCAGCGCAAGGCAGGGGAGTTCGGTTTTCGCTGAAGCTTTCTTT
>TRBV7-2|TRBJ1-2|.|.
CASSLIGTGNNYGYTF
TGTGCCAGCAGCTTAATTGGCACGGGGAATAACTATGGCTACACCTTC
>TRBV4-1|TRBJ2-5|.|.
CASSHPGSPTQYF
TGCGCCAGCAGCCACCCCGGGTCGCCGACCCAGTACTTC
>TRBV24-1|TRBJ2-1|few|.
CATSDSTGANNNEQFF
TGTGCCACCAGTGATTCAACCGGGGCGAACAACAATGAGCAGTTCTTC
>TRBV6-6|TRBJ1-5|.|.
CASSHGGSNQPQHF
TGTGCCAGCAGTCACGGGGGTAGCAATCAGCCCCAGCATTTT
>TRBV12-3/TRBV12-4|TRBJ2-2|.|.
CASSFGGPTVSGELFF
TGTGCCAGCAGTTTCGGGGGCCCTACGGTTTCCGGGGAGCTGTTTTTT
>TRBV7-9|TRBJ2-1|once|.
CASSQMRGPSYNEQFF
TGTGCCAGCAGCCAGATGCGAGGTCCTTCTTATAATGAGCAGTTCTTC
>TRBV4-1|TRBJ1-2|many|.
CASSPTTGTIANYGYTF
TGCGCCAGCAGCCCCACTACCGGGACAATCGCTAACTATGGCTACACCTTC
>TRBV7-8|TRBJ2-7|.|TRBD1
CASSFHKTGGDYEQYF
TGTGCCAGCAGCTTCCACAAGACAGGGGGCGATTACGAGCAGTACTTC
>TRBV15|TRBJ2-1|.|TRBD1
CATSRLGTGNEQFF
TGTGCCACCAGCAGGCTCGGGACAGGGAATGAGCAGTTCTTC
>TRBV29-1|TRBJ2-1|many|.
CSVDNEQFF
TGCAGCGTTGATAATGAGCAGTTCTTC
>TRBV29-1|TRBJ2-7|few|TRBD2
CSVEGEGTHYEQYF
TGCAGCGTTGAAGGGGAGGGGACCCACTACGAGCAGTACTTC
>TRBV12-3/TRBV12-4|TRBJ1-2|few|.
CASTQGQAGYTF
TGTGCCAGCACGCAGGGGCAGGCTGGCTACACCTTC